These T cell receptor beta chains were read from a single sample in a study of shared clonotypes between healthy human individuals. The repertoire was sequenced with immunoSEQ multiplex PCR; TCRdb's copy has only in-frame clones and lacks some. The sample contains about 600,000 clones, about 95% of which appear only once. Material: naive CD8+ T cells sorted from blood. The receptors were gathered from a woman aged 25-40 years in good health. CDR3s include the opening cysteine and the closing phenylalanine or tryptophan. The D gene is left open where the match is weak. Rows may omit the clone size; those that give it use once, few, many or a size class.

>.|TRBJ2-5|TRBV27|.
CASSLIQGGGQETQYF
TGTGCCAGCAGTTTAATCCAGGGAGGAGGGCAAGAGACCCAGTACTTC
>.|TRBJ2-2|TRBV27|.
CATRSRAVGELFF
TGTGCCACCCGTAGTCGCGCGGTCGGGGAGCTGTTTTTT
>TRBD2|TRBJ2-1|TRBV14|.
CASSQVSGRAGQNEQFF
TGTGCCAGCAGCCAAGTGTCCGGGAGGGCCGGTCAGAATGAGCAGTTCTTC
>.|TRBJ2-7|TRBV11-2|.
CASSLPLPAAAHEQYF
TGTGCCAGCAGCCTTCCACTCCCAGCGGCGGCCCACGAGCAGTACTTC
>.|TRBJ1-5|TRBV2|.
CASRQGNQPQHF
TGTGCCAGCAGACAGGGTAACCAGCCCCAGCATTTT
>TRBD2|TRBJ2-3|TRBV6-4|.
CATLHRDYTDTQYF
TGTGCCACTTTACACCGGGACTACACAGATACGCAGTATTTT
>.|TRBJ1-5|TRBV19|.
CASSIWSNQPQHF
TGTGCCAGTAGTATATGGAGCAATCAGCCCCAGCATTTT
>.|TRBJ2-2|TRBV23-1|.
CASSHSPASNTGELFF
TGCGCCAGCAGTCATTCGCCAGCTTCGAACACCGGGGAGCTGTTTTTT
>TRBD2|TRBJ2-1|TRBV19|once
CASSRGLAHEQFF
TGTGCCAGTAGTAGAGGACTAGCACATGAGCAGTTCTTC
>TRBD2|TRBJ2-1|TRBV7-9|.
CASSLGLDNEQFF
TGTGCCAGCAGCCTGGGACTAGACAATGAGCAGTTCTTC